One and the same sample provided the 32 T cell receptor beta chains below, sequenced in a study of cytomegalovirus exposure and HLA in healthy donors. A multiplex PCR was run with 60 Vbeta primers and 13 Jbeta primers. Clones were read by immunoSEQ multiplex PCR, and TCRdb kept only the in-frame ones, dropping some. The sample consists of about 140,000 clones, about 84% of them appearing once. Material for sequencing was PBMCs. The source is a middle-aged man in good health and CMV-seronegative.

This clone was picked up a small number of times. This chain links TRBV5-5 with TRBJ1-1; TRBD1 aligns across 9 bases. V trimming: 3 bases; J trimming: 1 base; junction bases outside the gene matches: 1. Germline CDR1 SGHKS, CDR2 YYEKEE (reference sequence). This CDR3 comprises 14 residues. Here the CDR3 DNA reads TGTGCCAGCAGCTGGGGACAGGGGAACACTGAAGCTTTCTTT. Translation gives CASSWGQGNTEAFF.

This clone was detected only a few times. Its ends do not fully match the called genes, so a read error is possible. The gene calls are TRBV7-7 and TRBJ2-5; a weak D match, TRBD2 (7 bases). CDR1 and CDR2 (germline): SSHAT, FNYEAQ (reference sequence). There are 14 residues in the CDR3. CDR3 nucleotides: TGTGCTAGCAGCTTAGGCAAGGGGGGGGAGACCCAGTACTTC. Translating it yields CASSLGKGGETQYF.

The gene calls are TRBV4-1 and TRBJ1-1, with D perhaps matching TRBD1 (5 bases). The ends were cut back, 8 bases at V and 4 bases at J, with 14 bases in the middle. In germline, CDR1 is MGHRA, CDR2 YSYEKL. The CDR3 loop spans 13 amino acids. The CDR3 nucleotides are TGCGCCAGCGGCGGGAGGGGACCCACTGAAGCTTTCTTT. Translated, it gives CASGGRGPTEAFF.

V is TRBV7-8 and J is TRBJ1-6; 7 nucleotides match TRBD1. J lost 10 bases, V lost 5 bases, and 11 bases had no gene match. This CDR3 is 15 amino acids long. Germline CDR1 reads SGHVS; CDR2 reads FQNEAQ. The CDR3 here is CASSPFTGVNSPLHF. CDR3 in DNA: TGTGCCAGCAGCCCATTTACAGGGGTAAACTCACCCCTCCACTTT.

The gene calls are TRBV5-4 and TRBJ2-7; possible D gene TRBD2, 5 bases. Per the germline V gene, CDR1 is SGHNT and CDR2 is YYREEE (reference sequence). V lost 0 bases and J 2 bases, leaving 18 bases between the germline ends. The CDR3 sequence is 17 residues long. The CDR3 here is CASSLGLDSQPAYEQYF. The CDR3, as DNA: TGTGCCAGCAGCTTGGGATTGGACTCCCAACCAGCCTACGAGCAGTACTTC.

J is TRBJ1-1 and V is TRBV5-8; 9 bases are a match to TRBD1. Per the germline V gene, CDR1 is SGHTS and CDR2 is YDEGEE. The length of the CDR3 is 15 residues. V lost 3 bases and J lost 7; bases outside the gene matches: 10. The CDR3 sequence: CASSWTGQGIGEAFF. The CDR3 nucleotides read TGTGCCAGCAGCTGGACGGGACAGGGTATCGGTGAAGCTTTCTTT.

The chain has TRBV5-1 and TRBJ1-2, with TRBD1 matching 7 bases. The V segment lost 5 bases and the J segment 3 bases; nucleotides outside the gene matches: 16. Germline CDR1 and CDR2: SGHRS and YFSETQ. This CDR3 comprises 17 residues. CDR3 amino acids: CASRPGQLERLDYGYTF. CDR3 nucleotides: TGCGCCAGCAGACCGGGACAGCTAGAACGGTTGGACTATGGCTACACCTTC.

DNA for the CDR3: TGTGCCAGCAGGAGGGAACAGAACACTGAAGCTTTCTTT. Amino acid sequence: CASRREQNTEAFF. This chain joins TRBV2 and TRBJ1-1; the D is unclear. The V gene lost 6 bases and the J gene lost 1 base, with 9 bases spanning the gap. The germline gives CDR1 SNHLY, CDR2 FYNNEI. This CDR3 has 13 residues.

This clone was detected only once. The chain has TRBV2 and TRBJ2-7, with 8 bases lining up with TRBD2. The CDR3 has 14 amino acids. CDR1 is SNHLY and CDR2 is FYNNEI in the germline V gene. V lost 7 bases to trimming and J lost 5 bases; unmatched junction nucleotides: 10. CDR3 DNA sequence: TGTGCCAGCACCGACGGGGGGGCGCAAGACGAGCAGTACTTC. The encoded protein is CASTDGGAQDEQYF. The whole variable domain, filled in from reference TRBV2 and TRBJ2-7, reads EPEVTQTPSHQVTQMGQEVILRCVPISNHLYFYWYRQILGQKVEFLVSFYNNEISEKSEIFDDQFSVERPDGSNFTLKIRSTKLEDSAMYFCASTDGGAQDEQYFGPGTRLTVT.

In its sample, this clone was seen a few times. The V and J genes are TRBV19 and TRBJ1-2; D perhaps matches TRBD1 (5 bases). Trimming cost V 4 bases and J 7 bases, with 7 bases left between them. The CDR3 is 11 residues long. Germline V CDR1 and CDR2: LNHDA, SQIVND (reference sequence). The CDR3 nucleotides read TGTGCCAGTAGTACAGGGCCTGGCTACACCTTC. This gives the protein CASSTGPGYTF. Supplemented by reference TRBV19 and TRBJ1-2, the full variable domain reads DGGITQSPKYLFRKEGQNVTLSCEQNLNHDAMYWYRQDPGQGLRLIYYSQIVNDFQKGDIAEGYSVSREKKESFPLTVTSAQKNPTAFYLCASSTGPGYTFGSGTRLTVV.

The rearrangement joins TRBV11-3 to TRBJ2-1; weak D call: TRBD2 (6 bases). The V gene lost 0 bases and the J gene lost 0 bases, with 12 bases spanning the gap. The CDR3 is 17 residues long. CDR1 and CDR2 (germline): SGHNT, YENEEA. The CDR3 sequence: CASSLDPAGNSYNEQFF. CDR3 DNA sequence: TGTGCCAGCAGCTTAGATCCGGCGGGGAACTCCTACAATGAGCAGTTCTTC.

V gene TRBV29-1 combines with J gene TRBJ1-5; 10 bases line up with TRBD1. This CDR3 comprises 15 residues. Germline V gene lookup returns CDR1 SQVTM and CDR2 ANQGSEA. Trimming cost V 4 bases and J 6 bases; bases outside gene matches: 9. The DNA of the CDR3 is TGCAGCGTTGTATTCGGGACAGGGGAAGGTCAGCCCCAGCATTTT. It codes for CSVVFGTGEGQPQHF.

The chain recombines TRBV19 with TRBJ2-1; 8 bases are shared with TRBD2. The CDR3 extends over 15 amino acids. From germline, CDR1 is LNHDA and CDR2 SQIVND (reference sequence). V lost 5 bases to trimming and J lost 7 bases; unmatched junction nucleotides: 10. CDR3 DNA: TGTGCCAGTAGTGACGGGAGCGGGAGTAGAAATGAGCAGTTCTTC. It is translated as CASSDGSGSRNEQFF.

This clone was observed a handful of times. The chain recombines TRBV6-1 with TRBJ2-5; 8 bases map to TRBD2. The CDR3 is made up of 16 amino acids. In germline, CDR1 is MNHNS, CDR2 SASEGT. The V and J ends lost 2 bases and 5 bases, in that order; junction bases with no gene match: 10. The CDR3 loop reads CASSENPAGGRETQYF. In DNA form, the CDR3 reads TGTGCCAGCAGTGAAAATCCCGCGGGGGGCCGGGAGACCCAGTACTTC.

This clone occurred a few times. The gene calls are TRBV5-1 and TRBJ2-3; TRBD2 is a possible D gene (7 bases). Trimming shortened V by 7 bases and J by 2 bases, and 20 bases separated the two germline ends. From germline, CDR1 is SGHRS and CDR2 YFSETQ. The CDR3 is 16 residues long. CDR3 nucleotide sequence: TGCGCCAGCCTAACCGGTACGCGGGGGCCCACAGATACGCAGTATTTT. Amino acids: CASLTGTRGPTDTQYF.

V is TRBV7-8 and J is TRBJ1-5; 7 nucleotides align to TRBD1. The V segment lost 4 bases and the J segment 1 base; nucleotides outside the gene matches: 10. Germline-derived CDR1 and CDR2 are SGHVS and FQNEAQ. The CDR3 contains 17 residues. Here the CDR3 reads CASSSHLGQQSNQPQHF. The DNA for the CDR3 is TGTGCCAGCAGCTCCCACCTGGGACAGCAAAGCAATCAGCCCCAGCATTTT.

This chain links TRBV4-2 with TRBJ1-2; unclear D gene. CDR3 size: 13 residues. Per the germline V gene, CDR1 is LGHNA and CDR2 is YNFKEQ. The V end lost 4 bases, the J end lost 0 bases, and 6 bases lay between the germline ends. CDR3 nucleotide sequence: TGTGCCAGCAGCCCTACCTCTAACTATGGCTACACCTTC. It specifies CASSPTSNYGYTF.

In its sample, this clone was seen a few times. The chain recombines TRBV7-2 with TRBJ1-1; 7 bases agree with TRBD1. The CDR3 loop spans 13 amino acids. With V trimmed by 5 bases and J by 7 bases, 7 bases remained unmatched. Germline V CDR1 and CDR2: SGHTA, FQGNSA. CDR3 sequence (DNA): TGTGCCAGCAGCGAGGGACAGAGGGATGAAGCTTTCTTT. Its protein product is CASSEGQRDEAFF.

The J gene is TRBJ1-6, the V gene TRBV6-5, with 10 bases aligning to TRBD1. This CDR3 is built from 15 residues. V trimming: 6 bases; J trimming: 10 bases; junction bases outside the gene matches: 9. Germline lookup yields CDR1 MNHEY and CDR2 SVGAGI. The CDR3 DNA reads TGTGCCAGCAGCAGGGACAGGGGTTACGACTCACCCCTCCACTTT. This encodes CASSRDRGYDSPLHF.

J is TRBJ1-2 and V is TRBV5-1; D may be TRBD1 (5 bases). CDR1 and CDR2 (germline): SGHRS, YFSETQ. The CDR3 totals 14 residues. V was clipped by 1 base and J by 3 bases, with 10 bases between them. This CDR3 is CASSLQGRHYGYTF. CDR3 DNA: TGCGCCAGCAGCTTGCAGGGCCGACACTATGGCTACACCTTC.

In this sample, this clone turned up a few times. The chain recombines TRBV10-1 with TRBJ2-2; the D gene is possibly TRBD1 (5 bases). Germline CDR1 WNHNN, CDR2 SYGVQD (reference sequence). The germline V and J ends were trimmed by 5 bases and 3 bases, with 13 bases remaining between them. CDR3 length equals 15 residues. The CDR3 region has the DNA TGCGCCAGCAGTACCGACAGCCAAGACACCGGGGAGCTGTTTTTT. This sequence encodes CASSTDSQDTGELFF.

This chain joins TRBV27 and TRBJ2-3; 7 nucleotides align to TRBD1. The V segment lost 6 bases and the J segment 1 base; nucleotides outside the gene matches: 4. This CDR3 has 14 amino acids. CDR1 is MNHEY, CDR2 SMNVEV, per germline (reference sequence). The CDR3 nucleotides are TGTGCCAGCAGCCTGGACAGGCGCACAGATACGCAGTATTTT. Translation gives CASSLDRRTDTQYF.

This clone was detected once. The chain has TRBV12-5 and TRBJ2-7, with TRBD2 identical over 8 bases. The CDR3 loop spans 15 amino acids. V lost 6 bases, J lost 3 bases, and 10 bases stayed unmatched. Germline loops: CDR1 LGHNT, CDR2 FRNRAP. CDR3 in DNA: TGTGCTAGTGGCTTAAGTTGGAGCGGGAGCTACGAGCAGTACTTC. This gives the protein CASGLSWSGSYEQYF. Filled out from reference TRBV12-5 and TRBJ2-7, the complete variable domain reads DARVTQTPRHKVTEMGQEVTMRCQPILGHNTVFWYRQTMMQGLELLAYFRNRAPLDDSGMPKDRFSAEMPDATLATLKIQPSEPRDSAVYFCASGLSWSGSYEQYFGPGTRLTVT.

This chain uses TRBV11-3 with TRBJ2-7; 7 nucleotides align to TRBD2. The CDR3 totals 12 residues. J lost 7 bases, V lost 4 bases, and 4 bases had no gene match. Germline V CDR1 and CDR2: SGHNT, YENEEA. For the CDR3, the DNA is TGTGCCAGCAGCTACCCCGGGGGGGAGCAGTACTTC. Residues: CASSYPGGEQYF. Drawing the rest from reference TRBV11-3 and TRBJ2-7, the complete variable domain is EAGVVQSPRYKIIEKKQPVAFWCNPISGHNTLYWYLQNLGQGPELLIRYENEEAVDDSQLPKDRFSAERLKGVDSTLKIQPAELGDSAVYLCASSYPGGEQYFGPGTRLTVT.

The genes are TRBV5-1 and TRBJ1-2; 9 bases agree with TRBD1. V lost 4 bases and J lost 8; bases outside the gene matches: 12. CDR1 SGHRS and CDR2 YFSETQ come from the germline V gene. The CDR3 covers 15 residues. CDR3 sequence (DNA): TGCGCCAGCAGCCCAGAAACCGGGACAGGGAAAGGCTACACCTTC. This encodes CASSPETGTGKGYTF.

This clone has more than one count but fewer than ten. The CDR3: CASNIQGYNSPLHF. In nucleotides, the CDR3 is TGTGCCAGCAATATACAGGGGTATAATTCACCCCTCCACTTT. V gene TRBV27 combines with J gene TRBJ1-6, with 7 bases matching TRBD1. CDR1 and CDR2 from the germline V gene are MNHEY and SMNVEV (reference sequence). The V segment lost 7 bases and the J segment 4 bases; nucleotides outside the gene matches: 4. The CDR3 spans 14 residues.

This sequence joins TRBV7-6 and TRBJ2-7, with unresolved D. Trimming removed 2 bases at V and 6 bases at J, with 23 bases between. This CDR3 has 17 residues. Per the germline V gene, CDR1 is SGHVS and CDR2 is FNYEAQ. DNA of the CDR3: TGTGCCAGCAGCTTACGTACCTCCTATGATCCCACGAGCGAGCAGTACTTC. It specifies CASSLRTSYDPTSEQYF.

The chain employs TRBV18 and TRBJ2-7, with 8 bases fitting TRBD1. This CDR3 spans 15 amino acids. Germline V gives CDR1 KGHSH, CDR2 LQKENI. The V segment lost 2 bases and the J segment 4 bases; nucleotides outside the gene matches: 7. CDR3 loop: CASSPYRDRPYEQYF. For the CDR3, the DNA is TGTGCCAGCTCACCATATAGGGACAGGCCGTACGAGCAGTACTTC.

This clone was counted a single time. This chain connects TRBV5-1 to TRBJ2-5; the match to TRBD1 covers 10 bases. This CDR3 contains 16 residues. V was pared by 0 bases and J by 2 bases, with 4 bases of the junction left unmatched. CDR1 and CDR2 (germline): SGHRS, YFSETQ. This CDR3 reads CASSLVGQGNQETQYF. The DNA of the CDR3 is TGCGCCAGCAGCTTGGTGGGACAGGGGAATCAAGAGACCCAGTACTTC. The entire variable domain, with the rest obtained from reference TRBV5-1 and TRBJ2-5, is as follows: KAGVTQTPRYLIKTRGQQVTLSCSPISGHRSVSWYQQTPGQGLQFLFEYFSETQRNKGNFPGRFSGRQFSNSRSEMNVSTLELGDSALYLCASSLVGQGNQETQYFGPGTRLLVL.

The rearrangement links TRBV28 to TRBJ2-7; 10 bases match TRBD1. J was trimmed by 5 bases and V by 6 bases; bases with no gene match: 10. The CDR3 is 15 amino acids. Germline V gene data show CDR1 as MDHEN and CDR2 as SYDVKM. CDR3 bases: TGTGCCAGCAGCTCCCCCCTTGGGACAGGGGACGAGCAGTACTTC. Its protein product is CASSSPLGTGDEQYF.

Note on this clone: A junction end diverges from the germline sequence, so it may reflect a read error. The chain uses TRBV7-7 and TRBJ2-7; 10 positions match TRBD2. CDR3 length: 15 residues. Germline V gives CDR1 SSHAT, CDR2 FNYEAQ (reference sequence). CDR3 sequence: CASSPGLAAAYEQYF. For the CDR3, the DNA is TGTGCTAGCAGCCCAGGACTAGCGGCAGCCTACGAGCAGTACTTC.

V is TRBV5-1 and J is TRBJ1-4; TRBD1 aligns across 9 bases. The length of the CDR3 is 17 residues. The V gene end was trimmed by 6 bases and the J gene end by 5 bases; junction bases not matched to a gene: 14. CDR1 is SGHRS, CDR2 YFSETQ, per germline. CDR3 DNA sequence: TGCGCCAGCACCCGAGGCCCAATGGGGACAGGGAATGAAAAACTGTTTTTT. Translation: CASTRGPMGTGNEKLFF.